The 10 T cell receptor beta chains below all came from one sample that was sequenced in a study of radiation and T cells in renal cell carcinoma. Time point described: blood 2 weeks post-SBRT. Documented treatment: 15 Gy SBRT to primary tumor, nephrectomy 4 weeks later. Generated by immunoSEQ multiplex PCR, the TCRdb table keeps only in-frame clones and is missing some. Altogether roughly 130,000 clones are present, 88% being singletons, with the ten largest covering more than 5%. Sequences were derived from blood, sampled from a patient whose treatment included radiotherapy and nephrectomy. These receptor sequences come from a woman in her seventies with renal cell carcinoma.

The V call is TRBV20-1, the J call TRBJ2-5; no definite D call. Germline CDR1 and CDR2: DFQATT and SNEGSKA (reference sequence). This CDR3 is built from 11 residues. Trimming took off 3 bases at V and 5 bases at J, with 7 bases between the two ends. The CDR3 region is CSARQVETQYF. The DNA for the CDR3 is TGCAGTGCTAGGCAGGTGGAGACCCAGTACTTC.

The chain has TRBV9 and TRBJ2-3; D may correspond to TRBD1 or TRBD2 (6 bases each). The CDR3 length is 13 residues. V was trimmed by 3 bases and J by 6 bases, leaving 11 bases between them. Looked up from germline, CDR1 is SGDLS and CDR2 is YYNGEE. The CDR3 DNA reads TGTGCCAGCAGCGAGGGGGGTTTTGATACGCAGTATTTT. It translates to CASSEGGFDTQYF. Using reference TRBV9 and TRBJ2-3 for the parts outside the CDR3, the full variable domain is DSGVTQTPKHLITATGQRVTLRCSPRSGDLSVYWYQQSLDQGLQFLIQYYNGEERAKGNILERFSAQQFPDLHSELNLSSLELGDSALYFCASSEGGFDTQYFGPGTRLTVL.

CDR3 DNA: TGTGCCAGCAGCTTGGTCGGGGGTAGCTCCTACAATGAGCAGTTCTTC. It is translated as CASSLVGGSSYNEQFF. V is TRBV5-6 and J is TRBJ2-1; TRBD2 might be the D (6 bases). Trimming removed 0 bases from V and 0 bases from J, with 10 bases in between. The CDR3 has 16 amino acids. Germline V gene lookup returns CDR1 SGHDT and CDR2 YYEEEE.

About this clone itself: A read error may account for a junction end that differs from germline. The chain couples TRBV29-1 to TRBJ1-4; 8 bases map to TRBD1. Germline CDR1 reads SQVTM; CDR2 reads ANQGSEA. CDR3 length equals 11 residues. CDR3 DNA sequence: TGCAGCGTTGGGCCCGGACAGGGCACCGTTTTT. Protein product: CSVGPGQGTVF.

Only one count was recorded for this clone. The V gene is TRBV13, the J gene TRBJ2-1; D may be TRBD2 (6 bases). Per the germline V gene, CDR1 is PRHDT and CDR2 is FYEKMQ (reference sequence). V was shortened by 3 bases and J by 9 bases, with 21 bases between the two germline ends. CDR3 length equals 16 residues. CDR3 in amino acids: CASSFSGTLDYREQFF. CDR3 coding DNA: TGTGCCAGCAGCTTCTCCGGGACTCTAGATTATCGTGAGCAGTTCTTC.

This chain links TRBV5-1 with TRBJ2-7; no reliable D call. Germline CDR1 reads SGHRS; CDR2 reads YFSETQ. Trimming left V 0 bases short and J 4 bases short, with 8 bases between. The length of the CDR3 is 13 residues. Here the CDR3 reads CASSLAAKYEQYF. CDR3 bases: TGCGCCAGCAGCTTGGCGGCTAAATACGAGCAGTACTTC.

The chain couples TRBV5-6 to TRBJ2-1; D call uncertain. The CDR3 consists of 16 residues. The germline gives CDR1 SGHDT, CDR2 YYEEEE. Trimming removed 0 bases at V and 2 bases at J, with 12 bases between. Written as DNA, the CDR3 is TGTGCCAGCAGCTTGGATAGACGAAGGGCCTACAATGAGCAGTTCTTC. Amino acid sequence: CASSLDRRRAYNEQFF.

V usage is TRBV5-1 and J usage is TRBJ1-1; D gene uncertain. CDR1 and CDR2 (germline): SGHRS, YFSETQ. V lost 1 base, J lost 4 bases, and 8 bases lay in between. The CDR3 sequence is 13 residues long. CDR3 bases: TGCGCCAGCAGCTTGTGGTGGAGCACTGAAGCTTTCTTT. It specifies CASSLWWSTEAFF.

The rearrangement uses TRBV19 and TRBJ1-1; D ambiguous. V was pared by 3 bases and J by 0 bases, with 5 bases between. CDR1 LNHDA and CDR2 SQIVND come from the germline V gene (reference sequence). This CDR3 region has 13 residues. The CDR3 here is CASSIKMNTEAFF. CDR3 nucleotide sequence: TGTGCCAGTAGTATTAAGATGAACACTGAAGCTTTCTTT.

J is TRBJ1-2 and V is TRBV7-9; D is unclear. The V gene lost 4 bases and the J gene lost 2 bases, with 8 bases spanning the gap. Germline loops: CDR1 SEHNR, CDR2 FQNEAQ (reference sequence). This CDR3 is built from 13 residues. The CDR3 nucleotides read TGTGCCAGCAGCTCCCAGGAGAACTATGGCTACACCTTC. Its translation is CASSSQENYGYTF.